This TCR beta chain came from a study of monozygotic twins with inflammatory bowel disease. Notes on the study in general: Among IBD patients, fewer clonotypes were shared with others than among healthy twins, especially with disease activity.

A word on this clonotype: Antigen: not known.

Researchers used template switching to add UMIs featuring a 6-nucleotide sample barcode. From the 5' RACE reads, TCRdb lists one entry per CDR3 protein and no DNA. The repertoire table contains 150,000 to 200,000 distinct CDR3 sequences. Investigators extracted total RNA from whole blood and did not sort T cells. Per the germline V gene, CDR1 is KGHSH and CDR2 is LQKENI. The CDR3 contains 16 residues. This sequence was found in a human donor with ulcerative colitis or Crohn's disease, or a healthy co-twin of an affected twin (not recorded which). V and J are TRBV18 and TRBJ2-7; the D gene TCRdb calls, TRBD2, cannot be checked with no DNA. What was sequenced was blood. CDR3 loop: CASSQKRTPSSYEQYF.